These 6 T cell receptor beta chains came from one sample sequenced in a study of T cells in Graves' hyperthyroidism and ophthalmopathy. TCR beta CDR3 regions were amplified from RNA transcripts. TCR CDR3 underwent first-round RT-PCR with the HTBI primer set. TCRdb reprocessed the multiplex PCR reads with MiXCR, giving one entry per CDR3 protein. This table holds a few hundred thousand distinct CDR3 sequences, roughly 15% found once. The sequencing input was blood. These receptors came from a woman aged 40 to 50 with Graves' hyperthyroidism that later progressed to Graves' ophthalmopathy.

In its sample, this clonotype was seen many times. The chain has TRBV12-3 or TRBV12-4 and TRBJ1-1; D remains ambiguous. Trimming stripped 5 bases from V and 0 bases from J, with 16 bases between. The CDR3 is 16 residues long. CDR3 coding DNA: TGTGCCAGCAGTCGTATGCAAAAATTCATGAACACTGAAGCTTTCTTT. It specifies CASSRMQKFMNTEAFF.

This clonotype was picked up many times. This sequence joins TRBV27 and TRBJ2-2; 9 bases agree with TRBD1. With V trimmed by 2 bases and J by 7 bases, 5 bases remained unmatched. CDR3 length equals 15 residues. Germline CDR1 is MNHEY and CDR2 is SMNVEV (reference sequence). The CDR3 protein is CASSLAGQGVGELFF. The CDR3 DNA sequence: TGTGCCAGCAGTTTAGCGGGACAGGGAGTCGGGGAGCTGTTTTTT.

This clonotype was found many times. V and J are TRBV3-1 and TRBJ2-3; either TRBD1 or TRBD2 may fit D (5 bases each). V was trimmed by 2 bases and J by 6 bases, leaving 15 bases between them. The germline V gene encodes CDR1 LGHDT and CDR2 YNNKEL (reference sequence). The CDR3 runs to 15 residues. CDR3 residues: CASSQQTGTQDTQYF. The DNA of the CDR3 is TGTGCCAGCAGCCAACAAACCGGGACCCAGGATACGCAGTATTTT.

This clonotype was picked up many times. This sequence joins TRBV7-8 and TRBJ2-5; D may be TRBD2 (7 bases). V lost 3 bases, J lost 3 bases, and 14 bases lay in between. Germline CDR1 reads SGHVS; CDR2 reads FQNEAQ. CDR3 size: 15 residues. CDR3 region: CASSLWREGEETQYF. CDR3 sequence (DNA): TGTGCCAGCAGCTTGTGGAGGGAGGGGGAAGAGACCCAGTACTTC.

At least ten counts were recorded for this clonotype. The CDR3, as DNA: TGTGCCAGCAGCTCAGATGGAGTCTTCAATCAGCCCCAGCATTTT. This codes for CASSSDGVFNQPQHF. The genes are TRBV3-1 and TRBJ1-5; D gene unclear. Germline loops: CDR1 LGHDT, CDR2 YNNKEL (reference sequence). The CDR3 has 15 residues. V was pared by 5 bases and J by 3 bases, with 14 bases between.

This clonotype appeared many times. The chain uses TRBV9 and TRBJ2-7; 12 bases fit TRBD2. With V trimmed by 3 bases and J by 4 bases, 5 bases remained unmatched. The CDR3 is 15 residues long. Looked up from germline, CDR1 is SGDLS and CDR2 is YYNGEE. CDR3 coding DNA: TGTGCCAGCAGCGAGACTAGCGGGAGCGGGTACGAGCAGTACTTC. As protein: CASSETSGSGYEQYF.